This is a list of T cell receptor beta chains from one sample in a study of PD-L1 blockade in urothelial cancer. The method was immunoSEQ multiplex PCR; TCRdb's version includes in-frame clones alone and lacks a portion of them. Counted here are 45,000 or so clones, approximately 78% occurring once; the ten biggest clones make up approximately 1.5%. Sequencing used PBMCs, obtained around atezolizumab (anti-PD-L1) treatment. These receptors were obtained from a man over 45 with urothelial cancer. Each CDR3 is given with its conserved first and last residue. The D gene is left open where the match is weak. Expanded clones get a size class; other rows say once, few or many, or leave the size out.

v_call: TRBV5-6; d_call: TRBD2; clone_size: .; j_call: TRBJ2-7; cdr3_aa: CASSMAAGGPVQYF; cdr3_nt: TGTGCCAGCAGCATGGCAGCGGGAGGGCCAGTGCAGTACTTC
v_call: TRBV14; d_call: .; clone_size: .; j_call: TRBJ2-3; cdr3_aa: CASSLYRGLQGTDTQYF; cdr3_nt: TGTGCCAGCAGCCTCTACAGGGGACTCCAAGGCACAGATACGCAGTATTTT
v_call: TRBV30; d_call: .; clone_size: .; j_call: TRBJ1-5; cdr3_aa: CAWMGRSSNQPQHF; cdr3_nt: TGTGCCTGGATGGGCAGGTCGAGCAATCAGCCCCAGCATTTT
v_call: TRBV27; d_call: .; clone_size: few; j_call: TRBJ1-2; cdr3_aa: CASRQTANYGYTF; cdr3_nt: TGTGCCAGCAGACAGACAGCTAACTATGGCTACACCTTC
v_call: TRBV5-1; d_call: TRBD2; clone_size: .; j_call: TRBJ2-7; cdr3_aa: CASSLVGPGTSEYEQYF; cdr3_nt: TGCGCCAGCAGCTTGGTTGGACCCGGGACTAGCGAGTACGAGCAGTACTTC
v_call: TRBV9; d_call: .; clone_size: .; j_call: TRBJ1-1; cdr3_aa: CASSVEAGRREAFF; cdr3_nt: TGTGCCAGCAGCGTAGAGGCAGGGCGAAGGGAAGCTTTCTTT
v_call: TRBV7-2; d_call: .; clone_size: few; j_call: TRBJ2-1; cdr3_aa: CASSFGSRLGEQFF; cdr3_nt: TGTGCCAGCAGCTTCGGCTCCAGGCTGGGTGAGCAGTTCTTC
v_call: TRBV27; d_call: TRBD1; clone_size: .; j_call: TRBJ1-5; cdr3_aa: CASVETGHRNQPQHF; cdr3_nt: TGTGCCAGCGTGGAGACAGGGCATCGCAATCAGCCCCAGCATTTT
v_call: TRBV30; d_call: .; clone_size: .; j_call: TRBJ2-3; cdr3_aa: CAWSGGLGDTQYF; cdr3_nt: TGTGCCTGGAGCGGAGGACTGGGGGATACGCAGTATTTT
v_call: TRBV2; d_call: TRBD2; clone_size: once; j_call: TRBJ2-1; cdr3_aa: CASSEVLAGTNEQFF; cdr3_nt: TGTGCCAGCAGTGAAGTACTAGCGGGAACAAATGAGCAGTTCTTC
v_call: TRBV5-1; d_call: TRBD1; clone_size: .; j_call: TRBJ1-3; cdr3_aa: CASSVQGAGNTIYF; cdr3_nt: TGCGCCAGCAGCGTACAGGGGGCTGGAAACACCATATATTTT
v_call: TRBV7-9; d_call: TRBD1; clone_size: .; j_call: TRBJ2-5; cdr3_aa: CASSPDRFQETQYF; cdr3_nt: TGTGCCAGCAGCCCGGACAGGTTCCAAGAGACCCAGTACTTC
v_call: TRBV7-8; d_call: .; clone_size: once; j_call: TRBJ2-1; cdr3_aa: CASSSISGSSYNEQFF; cdr3_nt: TGTGCCAGCAGCTCGATTAGCGGTTCCTCCTACAATGAGCAGTTCTTC
v_call: TRBV2; d_call: TRBD1; clone_size: .; j_call: TRBJ2-5; cdr3_aa: CASRRTGGTETQYF; cdr3_nt: TGTGCCAGCAGACGGACAGGGGGTACAGAGACCCAGTACTTC
v_call: TRBV19; d_call: TRBD2; clone_size: .; j_call: TRBJ2-7; cdr3_aa: CASKLAGVGEQYF; cdr3_nt: TGTGCCAGTAAACTAGCGGGAGTTGGCGAGCAGTACTTC
v_call: TRBV19; d_call: TRBD1; clone_size: .; j_call: TRBJ1-3; cdr3_aa: CASSSGQASGNTIYF; cdr3_nt: TGTGCCAGTAGCTCGGGACAGGCCTCTGGAAACACCATATATTTT
v_call: TRBV18; d_call: .; clone_size: .; j_call: TRBJ2-6; cdr3_aa: CASSPPVSGANVLTF; cdr3_nt: TGTGCCAGCTCACCACCTGTATCTGGGGCCAACGTCCTGACTTTC
v_call: TRBV10-1; d_call: TRBD2; clone_size: once; j_call: TRBJ2-2; cdr3_aa: CASSESLGTSFGGELFF; cdr3_nt: TGCGCCAGCAGTGAGTCGTTGGGGACTAGTTTTGGCGGGGAGCTGTTTTTT
v_call: TRBV18; d_call: TRBD2; clone_size: .; j_call: TRBJ2-3; cdr3_aa: CASSPPGLAGGDTQYF; cdr3_nt: TGTGCCAGCTCACCACCGGGACTAGCGGGGGGAGATACGCAGTATTTT
v_call: TRBV6-5; d_call: TRBD1; clone_size: .; j_call: TRBJ1-1; cdr3_aa: CASSSPSTGRNTEAFF; cdr3_nt: TGTGCCAGCAGTTCGCCCTCGACAGGGCGGAACACTGAAGCTTTCTTT
v_call: TRBV5-1; d_call: .; clone_size: .; j_call: TRBJ2-1; cdr3_aa: CASSSNVRVQATLSSYNEQFF; cdr3_nt: TGCGCCAGCAGCTCGAACGTCCGGGTACAGGCGACACTAAGCTCCTACAATGAGCAGTTCTTC
v_call: TRBV9; d_call: TRBD1; clone_size: .; j_call: TRBJ1-2; cdr3_aa: CASSVGPRTGDKANYGYTF; cdr3_nt: TGTGCCAGCAGCGTAGGCCCCAGGACAGGGGACAAAGCTAACTATGGCTACACCTTC
v_call: TRBV7-2; d_call: .; clone_size: .; j_call: TRBJ2-6; cdr3_aa: CASSGQVTGANVLTF; cdr3_nt: TGTGCCAGCAGCGGCCAGGTGACCGGGGCCAACGTCCTGACTTTC
v_call: TRBV9; d_call: TRBD2; clone_size: once; j_call: TRBJ2-1; cdr3_aa: CASSAGLAGDNEQFF; cdr3_nt: TGTGCCAGCAGCGCGGGACTAGCGGGGGACAATGAGCAGTTCTTC
v_call: TRBV7-8; d_call: .; clone_size: .; j_call: TRBJ2-2; cdr3_aa: CASSTLREETGELFF; cdr3_nt: TGTGCCAGCAGCACTCTCAGGGAGGAGACCGGGGAGCTGTTTTTT
v_call: TRBV5-1; d_call: TRBD1; clone_size: .; j_call: TRBJ1-5; cdr3_aa: CASSYGQGVNQPQHF; cdr3_nt: TGCGCCAGCAGCTACGGACAGGGGGTAAATCAGCCCCAGCATTTT
v_call: TRBV18; d_call: .; clone_size: .; j_call: TRBJ1-5; cdr3_aa: CASSPPEGNSNQPQHF; cdr3_nt: TGTGCCAGCTCACCACCGGAGGGGAATAGCAATCAGCCCCAGCATTTT
v_call: TRBV19; d_call: TRBD2; clone_size: .; j_call: TRBJ2-1; cdr3_aa: CASSMKAGGLSDNEQFF; cdr3_nt: TGTGCCAGTAGTATGAAGGCGGGGGGGCTCTCGGACAATGAGCAGTTCTTC
v_call: TRBV27; d_call: .; clone_size: .; j_call: TRBJ2-2; cdr3_aa: CASSSFNAGELFF; cdr3_nt: TGTGCCAGCAGTAGCTTCAACGCCGGGGAGCTGTTTTTT
v_call: TRBV27; d_call: .; clone_size: .; j_call: TRBJ2-7; cdr3_aa: CASSLGAGNSYEQYF; cdr3_nt: TGTGCCAGCAGTTTAGGGGCGGGGAACTCCTACGAGCAGTACTTC
v_call: TRBV6-6; d_call: .; clone_size: .; j_call: TRBJ1-4; cdr3_aa: CASSRTTNEKLFF; cdr3_nt: TGTGCCAGCAGTCGGACTACTAATGAAAAACTGTTTTTT
v_call: TRBV7-9; d_call: .; clone_size: .; j_call: TRBJ2-3; cdr3_aa: CASSLTSSTDTQYF; cdr3_nt: TGTGCCAGCAGTTTGACATCTAGCACAGATACGCAGTATTTT
v_call: TRBV6-1; d_call: TRBD1; clone_size: few; j_call: TRBJ2-7; cdr3_aa: CASRTGGYEQYF; cdr3_nt: TGTGCCAGCAGGACAGGGGGGTACGAGCAGTACTTC
v_call: TRBV7-8; d_call: .; clone_size: .; j_call: TRBJ1-5; cdr3_aa: CASSGAARSNQPQHF; cdr3_nt: TGTGCCAGCAGTGGGGCGGCGCGGAGCAATCAGCCCCAGCATTTT
v_call: TRBV7-2; d_call: .; clone_size: .; j_call: TRBJ2-3; cdr3_aa: CASSRVAGSLDTQYF; cdr3_nt: TGTGCCAGCAGCCGGGTGGCGGGATCCCTAGATACGCAGTATTTT
v_call: TRBV6-1; d_call: .; clone_size: once; j_call: TRBJ2-2; cdr3_aa: CASRYQTSRGGELFF; cdr3_nt: TGTGCCAGCAGATACCAGACTAGCAGGGGCGGGGAGCTGTTTTTT
v_call: TRBV7-2; d_call: TRBD2; clone_size: once; j_call: TRBJ2-1; cdr3_aa: CASSLYAGTSGYNEQFF; cdr3_nt: TGTGCCAGCAGCCTCTACGCCGGGACTAGCGGTTACAATGAGCAGTTCTTC
v_call: TRBV4-2; d_call: TRBD1; clone_size: .; j_call: TRBJ1-3; cdr3_aa: CASSQLDRGGSSGNTIYF; cdr3_nt: TGTGCCAGCAGCCAATTAGACAGGGGGGGAAGCTCTGGAAACACCATATATTTT
v_call: TRBV30; d_call: .; clone_size: .; j_call: TRBJ1-2; cdr3_aa: CAWSYGGRKGYTF; cdr3_nt: TGTGCCTGGAGCTACGGGGGGCGGAAAGGCTACACCTTC
v_call: TRBV5-5; d_call: .; clone_size: .; j_call: TRBJ1-1; cdr3_aa: CASSLSVNTEAFF; cdr3_nt: TGTGCCAGCAGCTTGTCAGTGAACACTGAAGCTTTCTTT
v_call: TRBV11-3; d_call: .; clone_size: .; j_call: TRBJ2-2; cdr3_aa: CASSLARSTGELFF; cdr3_nt: TGTGCCAGCAGCTTGGCCAGATCCACCGGGGAGCTGTTTTTT
v_call: TRBV7-4; d_call: .; clone_size: .; j_call: TRBJ1-5; cdr3_aa: CASSLQRLQPQHF; cdr3_nt: TGTGCCAGCAGCTTACAGCGCCTCCAGCCCCAGCATTTT
v_call: TRBV6-5; d_call: .; clone_size: .; j_call: TRBJ2-7; cdr3_aa: CASSLYEQYF; cdr3_nt: TGTGCCAGCAGTTTATACGAGCAGTACTTC
v_call: TRBV7-9; d_call: TRBD2; clone_size: .; j_call: TRBJ2-1; cdr3_aa: CASSRTSGRFVYNEQFF; cdr3_nt: TGTGCCAGCAGCCGGACTAGCGGGAGATTTGTCTACAATGAGCAGTTCTTC
v_call: TRBV7-6; d_call: .; clone_size: .; j_call: TRBJ2-7; cdr3_aa: CASSLGDTLSYEQYF; cdr3_nt: TGTGCCAGCAGCTTAGGGGACACCTTATCCTACGAGCAGTACTTC
v_call: TRBV4-1; d_call: .; clone_size: .; j_call: TRBJ2-2; cdr3_aa: CASSQGWGGTGELFF; cdr3_nt: TGCGCCAGCAGCCAAGGGTGGGGCGGAACCGGGGAGCTGTTTTTT
v_call: TRBV7-6; d_call: .; clone_size: .; j_call: TRBJ2-2; cdr3_aa: CASHGGGVGGELFF; cdr3_nt: TGTGCCAGCCATGGGGGGGGCGTCGGCGGGGAGCTGTTTTTT
v_call: TRBV28; d_call: .; clone_size: .; j_call: TRBJ2-7; cdr3_aa: CASSLRLYEQYF; cdr3_nt: TGTGCCAGCAGTTTACGTCTTTACGAGCAGTACTTC
v_call: TRBV10-2; d_call: .; clone_size: .; j_call: TRBJ1-5; cdr3_aa: CARRRQHTNQPQHF; cdr3_nt: TGCGCCAGGCGGAGGCAGCACACAAATCAGCCCCAGCATTTT
v_call: TRBV5-4; d_call: TRBD2; clone_size: .; j_call: TRBJ2-1; cdr3_aa: CASSPETSGSSYNEQFF; cdr3_nt: TGTGCCAGCAGTCCCGAGACTAGCGGGAGCTCCTACAATGAGCAGTTCTTC
v_call: TRBV25-1; d_call: .; clone_size: .; j_call: TRBJ1-4; cdr3_aa: CASSEQGPTNEKLFF; cdr3_nt: TGTGCCAGCAGTGAGCAGGGTCCCACTAATGAAAAACTGTTTTTT
v_call: TRBV4-2; d_call: TRBD2; clone_size: .; j_call: TRBJ2-5; cdr3_aa: CASSLNQLAGGPGETQYF; cdr3_nt: TGTGCCAGCAGCCTAAACCAACTAGCGGGAGGGCCTGGGGAGACCCAGTACTTC
v_call: TRBV7-9; d_call: .; clone_size: .; j_call: TRBJ2-7; cdr3_aa: CASRSTGSYEQYF; cdr3_nt: TGTGCCAGCAGGTCGACAGGCTCCTACGAGCAGTACTTC